This T cell receptor (beta chain) stems from a study of T cells after yellow fever vaccination. Study context: Fractions of low cell number were prepared using SMART-Seq v4 Ultra Low Input.

Germline trimming cut 11 bases from V and 1 base from J; bases unmatched to any gene: 24. The CDR3 has 20 residues. The germline gives CDR1 MNHEY, CDR2 SVGAGI. This clonotype showed up just a few times. What it binds is not known. TCRdb reprocessed the 5' RACE reads with MiXCR, giving one entry per CDR3 protein. This sample has 100,000 to 150,000 distinct CDR3 sequences; 7.5% to 10% occur once, and the top ten carry 40%. The study, taken as a whole, reports: Most clones from primary vaccination were detected again post-booster (roughly 96% CD4, roughly 91% CD8).

The input for sequencing was CD8+ T cells sorted from PBMCs, taken on the day of the yellow fever booster vaccination. The V and J genes are TRBV6-5 and TRBJ1-2; 11 bases match TRBD1. The sequence came from a man aged 18 to 30 who received the YFV17D yellow fever vaccine. CDR3 sequence reads: CAARTIIAGAGQGDNYGYTF. For the CDR3, the DNA is TGTGCCGCGAGGACGATTATAGCGGGAGCGGGACAGGGGGATAACTATGGCTACACCTTC.